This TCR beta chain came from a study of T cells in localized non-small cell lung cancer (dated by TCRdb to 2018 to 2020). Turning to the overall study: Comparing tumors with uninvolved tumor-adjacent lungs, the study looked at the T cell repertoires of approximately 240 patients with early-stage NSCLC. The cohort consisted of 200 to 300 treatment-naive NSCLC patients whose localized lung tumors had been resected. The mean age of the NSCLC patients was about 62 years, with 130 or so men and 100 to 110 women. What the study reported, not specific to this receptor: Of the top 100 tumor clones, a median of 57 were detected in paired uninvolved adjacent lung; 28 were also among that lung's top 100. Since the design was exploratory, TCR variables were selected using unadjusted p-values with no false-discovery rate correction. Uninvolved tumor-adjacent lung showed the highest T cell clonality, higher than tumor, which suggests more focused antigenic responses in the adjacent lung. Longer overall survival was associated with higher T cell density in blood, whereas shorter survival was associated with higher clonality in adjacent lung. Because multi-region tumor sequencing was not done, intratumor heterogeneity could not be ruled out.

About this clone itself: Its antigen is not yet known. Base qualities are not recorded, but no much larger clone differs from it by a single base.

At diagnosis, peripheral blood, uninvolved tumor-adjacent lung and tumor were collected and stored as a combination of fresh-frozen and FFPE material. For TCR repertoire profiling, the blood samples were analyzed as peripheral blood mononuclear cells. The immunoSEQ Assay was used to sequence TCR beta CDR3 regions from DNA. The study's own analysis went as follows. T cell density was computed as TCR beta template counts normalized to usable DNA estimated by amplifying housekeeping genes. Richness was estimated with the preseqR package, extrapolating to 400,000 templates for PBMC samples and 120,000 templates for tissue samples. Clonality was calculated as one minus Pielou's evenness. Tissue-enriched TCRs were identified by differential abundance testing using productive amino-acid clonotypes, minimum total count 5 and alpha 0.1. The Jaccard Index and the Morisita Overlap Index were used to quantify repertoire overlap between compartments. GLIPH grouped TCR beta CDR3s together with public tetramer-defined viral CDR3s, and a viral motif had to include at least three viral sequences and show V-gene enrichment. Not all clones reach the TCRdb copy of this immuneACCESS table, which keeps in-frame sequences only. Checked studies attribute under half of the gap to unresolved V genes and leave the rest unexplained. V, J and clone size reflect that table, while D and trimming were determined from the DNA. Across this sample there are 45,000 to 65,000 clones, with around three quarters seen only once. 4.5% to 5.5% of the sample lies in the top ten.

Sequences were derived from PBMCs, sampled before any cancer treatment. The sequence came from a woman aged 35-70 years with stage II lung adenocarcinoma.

The DNA sequence is TGTGCCAGCAGTAGGAGCATGGGCACCGGGGAGCTGTTTTTT. This yields the protein CASSRSMGTGELFF. The chain was built from TRBV28 and TRBJ2-2; the D segment cannot be called with confidence. CDR1 and CDR2, per the germline V gene, are MDHEN and SYDVKM. V is pared back by 5 bases and J by 4 bases, with 11 bases lying between the germline termini. The CDR3 spans 14 residues, from the cysteine through the phenylalanine. Only the CDR3 part of the read is kept: 42 bases, read in frame from the first base. The reference TRBV28 and TRBJ2-2 proteins fill in what lies around the CDR3, so the full variable domain reads DVKVTQSSRYLVKRTGEKVFLECVQDMDHENMFWYRQDPGLGLRLIYFSYDVKMKEKGDIPEGYSVSREKKERFSLILESASTNQTSMYLCASSRSMGTGELFFGEGSRLTVL.